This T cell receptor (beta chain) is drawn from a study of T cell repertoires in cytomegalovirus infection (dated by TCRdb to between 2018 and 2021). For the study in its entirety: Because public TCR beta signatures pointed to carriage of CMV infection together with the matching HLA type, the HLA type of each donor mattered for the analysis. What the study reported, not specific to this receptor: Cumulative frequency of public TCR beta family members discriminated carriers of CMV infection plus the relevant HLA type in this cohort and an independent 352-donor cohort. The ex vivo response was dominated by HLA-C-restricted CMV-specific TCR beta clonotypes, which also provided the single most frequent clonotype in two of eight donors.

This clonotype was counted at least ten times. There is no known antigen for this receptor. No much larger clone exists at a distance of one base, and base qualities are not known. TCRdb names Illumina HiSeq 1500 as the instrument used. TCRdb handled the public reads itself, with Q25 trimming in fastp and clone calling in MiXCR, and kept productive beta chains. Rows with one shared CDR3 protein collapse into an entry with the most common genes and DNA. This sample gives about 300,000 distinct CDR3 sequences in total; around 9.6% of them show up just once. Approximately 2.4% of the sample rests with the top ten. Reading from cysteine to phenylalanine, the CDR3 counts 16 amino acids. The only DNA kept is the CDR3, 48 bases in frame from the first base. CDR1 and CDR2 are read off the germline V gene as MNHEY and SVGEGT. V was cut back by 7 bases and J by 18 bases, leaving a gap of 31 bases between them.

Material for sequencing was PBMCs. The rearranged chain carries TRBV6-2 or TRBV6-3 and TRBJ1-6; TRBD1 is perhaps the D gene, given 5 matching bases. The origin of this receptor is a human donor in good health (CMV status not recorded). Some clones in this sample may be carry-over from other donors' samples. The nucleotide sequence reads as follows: TGTGCCAGCACCCCCCGGGGACGGCAAGAAACATTCCCCGGCCACTTT. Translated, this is CASTPRGRQETFPGHF.